The next 6 T cell receptor beta chains were all read from a single sample in a study of cytomegalovirus exposure and HLA in healthy donors. The PCR contained 60 Vbeta and 13 Jbeta primers. Clones were sequenced by immunoSEQ multiplex PCR, and TCRdb holds only the in-frame ones, with some missing. The sample has approximately 100,000 clones; 75% to 85% are singletons. The specimen was PBMCs. Receptor source: a woman between 40 and 55 years old in good health and CMV-seronegative.

The rearrangement links TRBV5-1 to TRBJ1-1; D gene unclear. Per germline, CDR1 SGHRS and CDR2 YFSETQ. The CDR3 length is 14 residues. V shed 0 bases and J shed 5 bases, with 11 bases lying between them. This CDR3 is CASSLGGYNTEAFF. In nucleotides, the CDR3 is TGCGCCAGCAGCTTGGGCGGGTATAATACTGAAGCTTTCTTT.

This clone was found a few times. The J gene is TRBJ2-1, the V gene TRBV19, with 8 nucleotides matching TRBD1. Germline-derived CDR1 and CDR2 are LNHDA and SQIVND (reference sequence). V lost 7 bases and J lost 9; bases outside the gene matches: 11. The CDR3 is made up of 14 amino acids. In nucleotides, the CDR3 is TGTGCCAGTAAGGGCCAGGGGGCTGTCCGTGAGCAGTTCTTC. It codes for CASKGQGAVREQFF.

The V call is TRBV2, the J call TRBJ2-6; D is unresolved. Trimming shortened V by 7 bases and J by 4 bases, and 14 bases separated the two germline ends. Germline V gene data show CDR1 as SNHLY and CDR2 as FYNNEI. The CDR3 sequence is 15 residues long. The DNA for the CDR3 is TGTGCCAGCAATATGGTTCGGTCCGGGGCCAACGTCCTGACTTTC. This encodes CASNMVRSGANVLTF.

This clone was found once. The chain joins TRBV7-9 to TRBJ1-2; D may be TRBD1 (5 bases). This CDR3 has 14 amino acids. Trimming cost V 0 bases and J 8 bases, with 13 bases left between them. In germline, CDR1 is SEHNR, CDR2 FQNEAQ (reference sequence). DNA for the CDR3: TGTGCCAGCAGCTTAGCGAAAGACAGCGGGGGCTACACCTTC. It codes for CASSLAKDSGGYTF.

The chain carries TRBV29-1 and TRBJ1-3, with 9 bases aligning to TRBD1. Germline assignment: CDR1 SQVTM and CDR2 ANQGSEA. Trimming removed 7 bases from V and 2 bases from J; junction bases left unmatched: 12. The CDR3 is 16 amino acids. The CDR3 loop reads CSASIVDRGTGNTIYF. The CDR3 coding sequence is TGCAGCGCATCTATAGTGGACAGGGGTACTGGAAACACCATATATTTT.

This clone was observed a few times. The DNA for the CDR3 is TGTGCCAGCACCGGGGGGACCTACGGGGGTACGCAGTATTTT. Protein sequence: CASTGGTYGGTQYF. The chain uses TRBV6-5 and TRBJ2-3; 7 bases agree with TRBD2. With V trimmed by 7 bases and J by 8 bases, 12 bases remained unmatched. This CDR3 is built from 14 residues. CDR1 and CDR2 (germline): MNHEY, SVGAGI.